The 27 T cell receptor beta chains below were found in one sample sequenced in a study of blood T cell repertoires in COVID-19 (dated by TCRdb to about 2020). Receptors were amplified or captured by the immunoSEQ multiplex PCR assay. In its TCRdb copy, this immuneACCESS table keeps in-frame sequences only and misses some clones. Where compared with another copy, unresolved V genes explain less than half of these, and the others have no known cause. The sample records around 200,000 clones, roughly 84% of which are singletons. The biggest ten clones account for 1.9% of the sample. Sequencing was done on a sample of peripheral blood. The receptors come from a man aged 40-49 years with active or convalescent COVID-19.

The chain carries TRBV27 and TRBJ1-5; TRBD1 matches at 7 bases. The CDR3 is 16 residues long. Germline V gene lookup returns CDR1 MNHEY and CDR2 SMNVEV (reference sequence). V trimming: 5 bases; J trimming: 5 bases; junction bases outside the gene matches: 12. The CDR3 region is CASSPDPQGTHQPQHF. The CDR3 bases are TGTGCCAGCAGTCCGGATCCACAGGGGACGCATCAGCCCCAGCATTTT.

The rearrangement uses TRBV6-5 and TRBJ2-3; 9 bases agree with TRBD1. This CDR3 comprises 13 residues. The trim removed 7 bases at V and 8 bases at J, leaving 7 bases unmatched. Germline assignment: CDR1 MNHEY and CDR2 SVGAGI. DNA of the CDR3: TGTGCCAGCAATGGACAGGGGCCAAGTACGCAGTATTTT. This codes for CASNGQGPSTQYF.

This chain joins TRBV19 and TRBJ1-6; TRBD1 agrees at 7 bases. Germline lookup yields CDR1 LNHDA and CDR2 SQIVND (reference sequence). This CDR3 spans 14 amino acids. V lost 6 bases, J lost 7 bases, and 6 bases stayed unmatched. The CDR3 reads CASSPTGNNSPLHF. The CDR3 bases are TGTGCCAGTAGCCCGACAGGGAACAATTCACCCCTCCACTTT.

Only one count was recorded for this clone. For the CDR3, the DNA is TGTGCCAGCAGTTACGGGACAGGGATTCAGCCCCAGCATTTT. Translation gives CASSYGTGIQPQHF. J is TRBJ1-5 and V is TRBV27; 9 nucleotides match TRBD1. Germline CDR1 is MNHEY and CDR2 is SMNVEV (reference sequence). Trimming removed 4 bases from V and 6 bases from J; junction bases left unmatched: 4. The length of the CDR3 is 14 residues.

The CDR3 sequence: CASSFRGTNSPLHF. In DNA, the CDR3 is TGTGCCAGCAGCTTTAGGGGAACTAATTCACCCCTCCACTTT. V is TRBV5-4 and J is TRBJ1-6; a weak D match, TRBD1 (5 bases). Germline V lookup: CDR1 SGHNT, CDR2 YYREEE (reference sequence). CDR3 length equals 14 residues. V lost 2 bases and J lost 6, with 9 bases in between.

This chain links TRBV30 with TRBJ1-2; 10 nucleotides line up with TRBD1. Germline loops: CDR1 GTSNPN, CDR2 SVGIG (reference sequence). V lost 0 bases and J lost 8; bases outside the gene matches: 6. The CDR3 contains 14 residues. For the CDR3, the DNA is TGTGCCTGGAGTGTACTGACAGGGGGCAAAGGCTACACCTTC. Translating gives CAWSVLTGGKGYTF.

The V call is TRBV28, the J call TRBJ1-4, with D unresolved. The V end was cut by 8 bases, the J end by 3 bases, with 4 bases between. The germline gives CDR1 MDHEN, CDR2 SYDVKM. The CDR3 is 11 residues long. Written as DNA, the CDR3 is TGTGCCAGCCACTCTAATGAAAAACTGTTTTTT. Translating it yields CASHSNEKLFF.

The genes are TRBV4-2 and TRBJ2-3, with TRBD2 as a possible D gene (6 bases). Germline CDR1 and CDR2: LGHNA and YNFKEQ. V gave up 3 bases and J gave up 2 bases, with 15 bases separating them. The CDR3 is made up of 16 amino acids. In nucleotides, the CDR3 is TGTGCCAGCAGCCACCGCCGGGACTCCTCCACAGATACGCAGTATTTT. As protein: CASSHRRDSSTDTQYF.

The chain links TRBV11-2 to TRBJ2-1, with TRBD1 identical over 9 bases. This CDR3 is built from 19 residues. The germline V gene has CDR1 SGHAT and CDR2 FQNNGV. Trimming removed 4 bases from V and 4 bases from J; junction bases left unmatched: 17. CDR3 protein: CASSSLTGGGTGPYNEQFF. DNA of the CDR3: TGTGCCAGCAGCTCCCTGACAGGGGGGGGGACGGGACCATACAATGAGCAGTTCTTC. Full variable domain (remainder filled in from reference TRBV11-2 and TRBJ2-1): EAGVAQSPRYKIIEKRQSVAFWCNPISGHATLYWYQQILGQGPKLLIQFQNNGVVDDSQLPKDRFSAERLKGVDSTLKIQPAKLEDSAVYLCASSSLTGGGTGPYNEQFFGPGTRLTVL.

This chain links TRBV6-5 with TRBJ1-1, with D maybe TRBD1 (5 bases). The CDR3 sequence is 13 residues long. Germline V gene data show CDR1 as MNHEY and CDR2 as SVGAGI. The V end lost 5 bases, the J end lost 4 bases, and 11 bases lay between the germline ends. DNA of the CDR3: TGTGCCAGCAGTCCTGGACAAACCACTGAAGCTTTCTTT. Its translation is CASSPGQTTEAFF.

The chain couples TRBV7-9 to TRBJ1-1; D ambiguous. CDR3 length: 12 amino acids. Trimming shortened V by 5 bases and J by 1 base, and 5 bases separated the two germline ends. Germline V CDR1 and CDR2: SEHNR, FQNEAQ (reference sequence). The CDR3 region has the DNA TGTGCCAGCAGCCTATCGAACACTGAAGCTTTCTTT. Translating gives CASSLSNTEAFF.

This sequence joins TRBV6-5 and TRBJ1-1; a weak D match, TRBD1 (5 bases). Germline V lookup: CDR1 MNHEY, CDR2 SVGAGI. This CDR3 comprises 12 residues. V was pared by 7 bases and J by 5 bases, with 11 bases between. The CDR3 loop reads CASTAGGTEAFF. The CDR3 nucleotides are TGTGCCAGCACCGCTGGGGGGACTGAAGCTTTCTTT.

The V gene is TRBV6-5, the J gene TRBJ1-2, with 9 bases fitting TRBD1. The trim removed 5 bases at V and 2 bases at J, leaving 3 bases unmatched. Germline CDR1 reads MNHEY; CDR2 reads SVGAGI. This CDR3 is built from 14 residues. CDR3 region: CASSPGTGNYGYTF. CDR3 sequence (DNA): TGTGCCAGCAGTCCCGGGACAGGGAACTATGGCTACACCTTC.

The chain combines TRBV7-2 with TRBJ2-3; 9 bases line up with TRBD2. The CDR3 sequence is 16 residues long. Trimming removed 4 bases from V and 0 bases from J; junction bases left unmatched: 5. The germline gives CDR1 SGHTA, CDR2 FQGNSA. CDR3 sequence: CASSSGTSRSTDTQYF. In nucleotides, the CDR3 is TGTGCCAGCAGCTCAGGGACTAGCCGGAGCACAGATACGCAGTATTTT. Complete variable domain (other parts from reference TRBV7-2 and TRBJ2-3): GAGVSQSPSNKVTEKGKDVELRCDPISGHTALYWYRQSLGQGLEFLIYFQGNSAPDKSGLPSDRFSAERTGGSVSTLTIQRTQQEDSAVYLCASSSGTSRSTDTQYFGPGTRLTVL.

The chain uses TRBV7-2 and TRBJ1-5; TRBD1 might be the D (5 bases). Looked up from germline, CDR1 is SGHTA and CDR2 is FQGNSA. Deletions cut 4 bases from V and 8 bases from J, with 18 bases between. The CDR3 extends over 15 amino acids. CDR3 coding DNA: TGTGCCAGCAGCTCCTCCGTGACAGCCACAAAGCCCCAGCATTTT. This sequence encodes CASSSSVTATKPQHF.

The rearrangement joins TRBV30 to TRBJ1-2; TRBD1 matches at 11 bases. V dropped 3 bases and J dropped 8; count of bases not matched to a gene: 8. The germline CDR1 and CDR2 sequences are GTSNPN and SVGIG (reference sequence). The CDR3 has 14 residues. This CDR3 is CAWRRTGGARGYTF. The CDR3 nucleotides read TGTGCCTGGAGGAGGACAGGGGGCGCACGGGGCTACACCTTC.

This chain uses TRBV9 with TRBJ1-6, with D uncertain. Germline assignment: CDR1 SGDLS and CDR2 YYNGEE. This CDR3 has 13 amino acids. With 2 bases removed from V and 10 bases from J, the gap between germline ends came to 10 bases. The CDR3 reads CASSVMTGSPLHF. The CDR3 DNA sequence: TGTGCCAGCAGCGTTATGACGGGGTCACCCCTCCACTTT.

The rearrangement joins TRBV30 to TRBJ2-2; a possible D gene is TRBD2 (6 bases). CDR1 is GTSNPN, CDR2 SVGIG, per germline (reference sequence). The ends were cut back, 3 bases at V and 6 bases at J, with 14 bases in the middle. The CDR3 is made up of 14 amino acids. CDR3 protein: CAWSAGLMAGELFF. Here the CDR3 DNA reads TGTGCCTGGAGCGCGGGGCTGATGGCCGGGGAGCTGTTTTTT.

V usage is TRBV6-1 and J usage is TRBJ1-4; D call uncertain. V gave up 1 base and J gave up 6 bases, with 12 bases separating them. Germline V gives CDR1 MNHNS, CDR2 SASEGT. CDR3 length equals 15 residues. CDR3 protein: CASSEVAGTYEKLFF. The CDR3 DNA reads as TGTGCCAGCAGTGAAGTCGCAGGAACCTATGAAAAACTGTTTTTT.

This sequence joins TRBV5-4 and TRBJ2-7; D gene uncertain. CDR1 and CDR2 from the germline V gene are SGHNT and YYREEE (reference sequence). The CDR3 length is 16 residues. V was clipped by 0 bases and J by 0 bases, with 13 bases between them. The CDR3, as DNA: TGTGCCAGCAGCTTGGGGCTTCCAGACTCCTCCTACGAGCAGTACTTC. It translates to CASSLGLPDSSYEQYF. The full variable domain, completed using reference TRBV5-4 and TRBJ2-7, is ETGVTQSPTHLIKTRGQQVTLRCSSQSGHNTVSWYQQALGQGPQFIFQYYREEENGRGNFPPRFSGLQFPNYSSELNVNALELDDSALYLCASSLGLPDSSYEQYFGPGTRLTVT.

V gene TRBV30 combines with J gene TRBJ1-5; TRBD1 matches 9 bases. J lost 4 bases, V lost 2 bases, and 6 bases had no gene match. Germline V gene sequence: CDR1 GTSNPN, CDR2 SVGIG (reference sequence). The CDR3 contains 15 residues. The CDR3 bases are TGTGCCTGGAGTCCGGGACAGGGAAGGAATCAGCCCCAGCATTTT. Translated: CAWSPGQGRNQPQHF.

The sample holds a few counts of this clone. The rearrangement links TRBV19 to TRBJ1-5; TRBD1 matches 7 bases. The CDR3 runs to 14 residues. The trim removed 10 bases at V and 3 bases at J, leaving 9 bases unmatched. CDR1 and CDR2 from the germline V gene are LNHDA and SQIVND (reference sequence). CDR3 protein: CATRIQGNNQPQHF. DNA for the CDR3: TGTGCCACTAGAATACAGGGGAACAATCAGCCCCAGCATTTT.

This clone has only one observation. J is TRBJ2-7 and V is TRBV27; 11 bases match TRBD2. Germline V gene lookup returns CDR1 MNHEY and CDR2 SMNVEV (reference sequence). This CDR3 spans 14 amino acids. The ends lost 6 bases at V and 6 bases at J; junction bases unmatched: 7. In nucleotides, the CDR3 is TGTGCCAGCAGGACTAGCGGGAATTCCGTCGAGCAGTACTTC. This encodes CASRTSGNSVEQYF.

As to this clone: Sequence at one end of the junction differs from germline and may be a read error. Here the CDR3 DNA reads TGTGCCAGCAGTTTGGAACAGGGGGCTGAAGCTTTCTTT. It encodes CASSLEQGAEAFF. J is TRBJ1-1 and V is TRBV5-6; 8 positions agree with TRBD1. The CDR3 contains 13 residues. Per the germline V gene, CDR1 is SGHDT and CDR2 is YYEEEE.

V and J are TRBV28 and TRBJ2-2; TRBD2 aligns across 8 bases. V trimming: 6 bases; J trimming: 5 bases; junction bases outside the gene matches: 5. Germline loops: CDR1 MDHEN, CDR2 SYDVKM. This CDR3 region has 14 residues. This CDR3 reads CASSLSGGTGELFF. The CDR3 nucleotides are TGTGCCAGCAGCCTCTCGGGGGGGACCGGGGAGCTGTTTTTT.

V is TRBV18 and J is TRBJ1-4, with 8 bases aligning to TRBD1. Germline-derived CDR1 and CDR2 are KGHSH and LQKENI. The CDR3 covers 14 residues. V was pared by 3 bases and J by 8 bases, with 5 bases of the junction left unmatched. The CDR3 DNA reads TGTGCCAGCTCACCGCAGGGGGCTTGGGAAAAACTGTTTTTT. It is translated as CASSPQGAWEKLFF.

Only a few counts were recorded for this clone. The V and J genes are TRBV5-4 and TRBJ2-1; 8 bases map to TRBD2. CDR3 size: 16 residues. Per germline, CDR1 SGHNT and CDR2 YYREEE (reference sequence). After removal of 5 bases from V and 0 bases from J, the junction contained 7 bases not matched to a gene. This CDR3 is CASSSGGASSYNEQFF. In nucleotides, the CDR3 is TGTGCCAGCAGTTCCGGGGGGGCGAGCTCCTACAATGAGCAGTTCTTC.